The 23 T cell receptor beta chains in this list originate from one sample, sequenced in a study of cytomegalovirus exposure and HLA in healthy donors. Data came from immunoSEQ multiplex PCR; TCRdb stores just in-frame clones and leaves some out. The profile shows fewer than 400,000 clones, around 90% of them singletons. The sample comprised PBMCs. The source is a man aged 25-45 years in good health and CMV-seronegative.

CDR3 bases: TGCGCCAGCAGCCAATCCCAGGGGGCCCTCTACGAGCAGTACTTC. Translation: CASSQSQGALYEQYF. The chain recombines TRBV4-1 with TRBJ2-7; 8 nucleotides align to TRBD1. CDR3 length: 15 residues. Germline trimming cut 2 bases from V and 3 bases from J; bases unmatched to any gene: 6. Germline loops: CDR1 MGHRA, CDR2 YSYEKL.

This chain links TRBV5-4 with TRBJ2-7, with 10 bases fitting TRBD1. The CDR3 spans 15 residues. CDR1 is SGHNT, CDR2 YYREEE, per germline (reference sequence). Trimming removed 3 bases from V and 4 bases from J; junction bases left unmatched: 7. In DNA form, the CDR3 reads TGTGCCAGCAGCTCCTGGGACAGGGGATTATACGAGCAGTACTTC. Translated: CASSSWDRGLYEQYF.

V is TRBV7-9 and J is TRBJ2-5, with D perhaps TRBD2 (6 bases). CDR3 size: 15 residues. With 1 base removed from V and 6 bases from J, the gap between germline ends came to 15 bases. CDR1 and CDR2 from the germline V gene are SEHNR and FQNEAQ (reference sequence). CDR3 DNA: TGTGCCAGCAGCTTAGAGCTGGGGGGATTGAAGACCCAGTACTTC. This codes for CASSLELGGLKTQYF.

V gene TRBV30 combines with J gene TRBJ1-6; maybe TRBD1 (6 bases). In germline, CDR1 is GTSNPN, CDR2 SVGIG (reference sequence). This CDR3 spans 13 amino acids. Trimming cost V 2 bases and J 14 bases, with 16 bases left between them. CDR3 region: CAWSPWGQAALHF. CDR3 sequence (DNA): TGTGCCTGGAGTCCCTGGGGGCAGGCGGCCCTCCACTTT.

V and J are TRBV7-9 and TRBJ1-2; the D gene is possibly TRBD1 (5 bases). With 5 bases removed from V and 1 base from J, the gap between germline ends came to 11 bases. This CDR3 spans 14 amino acids. Per germline, CDR1 SEHNR and CDR2 FQNEAQ (reference sequence). Here the CDR3 reads CASSLTEVNYGYTF. As DNA, the CDR3 is TGTGCCAGCAGCCTGACAGAGGTTAACTATGGCTACACCTTC.

The rearrangement joins TRBV10-1 to TRBJ1-2, with TRBD1 as a possible D gene (5 bases). The CDR3 loop spans 15 amino acids. Germline V gene lookup returns CDR1 WNHNN and CDR2 SYGVQD (reference sequence). V dropped 3 bases and J dropped 4 bases, with 15 bases sitting between them. CDR3 sequence reads: CASSDGRTPVYGYTF. CDR3 nucleotide sequence: TGCGCCAGCAGTGACGGGAGGACACCCGTCTATGGCTACACCTTC.

CDR3 DNA sequence: TGTGCCAGCTCGAACGCAGGGGGGAGGAACACTGAAGCTTTCTTT. The encoded protein is CASSNAGGRNTEAFF. This chain links TRBV18 with TRBJ1-1, with 7 bases identical to TRBD1. Germline V gene lookup returns CDR1 KGHSH and CDR2 LQKENI. The V gene end was trimmed by 6 bases and the J gene end by 1 base; junction bases not matched to a gene: 8. The CDR3 contains 15 residues.

V usage is TRBV27 and J usage is TRBJ2-5, with D unresolved. Germline lookup yields CDR1 MNHEY and CDR2 SMNVEV (reference sequence). CDR3 length equals 11 residues. Trimming cost V 7 bases and J 2 bases, with 5 bases left between them. The CDR3 sequence: CASNLQETQYF. CDR3 bases: TGTGCCAGCAACCTACAAGAGACCCAGTACTTC.

A single count supports this clone. The chain uses TRBV11-3 and TRBJ2-1; TRBD2 agrees at 12 bases. CDR3 length equals 16 residues. The germline V gene encodes CDR1 SGHNT and CDR2 YENEEA. J was trimmed by 4 bases and V by 4 bases; bases with no gene match: 5. The CDR3 sequence is CASSSTSGGRYNEQFF. The DNA of the CDR3 is TGTGCCAGCAGCTCTACTAGCGGGGGGCGGTACAATGAGCAGTTCTTC. Drawing the rest from reference TRBV11-3 and TRBJ2-1, the complete variable domain is EAGVVQSPRYKIIEKKQPVAFWCNPISGHNTLYWYLQNLGQGPELLIRYENEEAVDDSQLPKDRFSAERLKGVDSTLKIQPAELGDSAVYLCASSSTSGGRYNEQFFGPGTRLTVL.

This rearrangement joins TRBV5-1 to TRBJ1-5; 7 bases agree with TRBD1. The germline gives CDR1 SGHRS, CDR2 YFSETQ. The CDR3 is made up of 13 amino acids. The V gene end was trimmed by 3 bases and the J gene end by 4 bases; junction bases not matched to a gene: 1. The CDR3 is CASSSTGNQPQHF. As DNA, the CDR3 is TGCGCCAGCAGCTCGACAGGGAATCAGCCCCAGCATTTT.

There are many counts of this clone. This chain connects TRBV9 to TRBJ1-1; D might be TRBD1 (6 bases). The CDR3 is 15 amino acids. The germline gives CDR1 SGDLS, CDR2 YYNGEE. Trimming removed 1 base at V and 6 bases at J, with 16 bases between. CDR3 region: CASSVLPTGTPEAFF. The CDR3 coding sequence is TGTGCCAGCAGCGTACTACCTACAGGGACCCCTGAAGCTTTCTTT.

The CDR3 DNA reads as TGTGCCACCAGCAGAGCTACAACAGGGGCGCGAACTGAAGCTTTCTTT. Translated, it gives CATSRATTGARTEAFF. This sequence joins TRBV15 and TRBJ1-1; 7 nucleotides match TRBD1. The CDR3 length is 16 residues. J was trimmed by 5 bases and V by 1 base; bases with no gene match: 10. The germline V gene encodes CDR1 LNHNV and CDR2 YYDKDF (reference sequence). Using reference TRBV15 and TRBJ1-1 for the parts outside the CDR3, the full variable domain is DAMVIQNPRYQVTQFGKPVTLSCSQTLNHNVMYWYQQKSSQAPKLLFHYYDKDFNNEADTPDNFQSRRPNTSFCFLDIRSPGLGDTAMYLCATSRATTGARTEAFFGQGTRLTVV.

This rearrangement joins TRBV19 to TRBJ2-3; tentatively, D is TRBD2 (5 bases). Germline V gives CDR1 LNHDA, CDR2 SQIVND (reference sequence). V lost 5 bases, J lost 0 bases, and 9 bases lay in between. The CDR3 contains 14 residues. The CDR3 region is CASSQASSTDTQYF. CDR3 DNA: TGTGCCAGTAGTCAGGCTAGCAGCACAGATACGCAGTATTTT.

The chain has TRBV2 and TRBJ1-6; 8 bases are shared with TRBD1. The CDR3 runs 14 residues. V trimming: 5 bases; J trimming: 6 bases; junction bases outside the gene matches: 3. Germline loops: CDR1 SNHLY, CDR2 FYNNEI. The CDR3 spells CASSSDRVNSPLHF. CDR3 nucleotides: TGTGCCAGCAGTTCGGACAGGGTTAATTCACCCCTCCACTTT. The variable domain in full, with the rest retrieved from reference TRBV2 and TRBJ1-6, is EPEVTQTPSHQVTQMGQEVILRCVPISNHLYFYWYRQILGQKVEFLVSFYNNEISEKSEIFDDQFSVERPDGSNFTLKIRSTKLEDSAMYFCASSSDRVNSPLHFGNGTRLTVT.

V is TRBV6-4 and J is TRBJ2-7; possibly TRBD1 for D (6 bases). The germline V and J ends were trimmed by 7 bases and 1 base, with 11 bases remaining between them. Germline CDR1 and CDR2: MRHNA and SNTAGT. The CDR3 is made up of 13 amino acids. DNA for the CDR3: TGTGCCAGCAACCGACAGGTTTCCTACGAGCAGTACTTC. Its protein product is CASNRQVSYEQYF.

Concerning this clone itself: Other DNA sequences in the sample encode the same CDR3. CDR3 amino acids: CASSSGGSYEQYF. CDR3 DNA sequence: TGTGCCAGCAGCAGCGGGGGGTCCTACGAGCAGTACTTC. J is TRBJ2-7 and V is TRBV5-4, with TRBD2 identical over 9 bases. In germline, CDR1 is SGHNT, CDR2 YYREEE (reference sequence). CDR3 length: 13 amino acids. V dropped 4 bases and J dropped 1; count of bases not matched to a gene: 0.

This clone was counted a few times. The chain couples TRBV11-2 to TRBJ1-4; 9 bases align to TRBD1. Germline V CDR1 and CDR2: SGHAT, FQNNGV. V shed 5 bases and J 8 bases; nucleotides not matched to a gene: 6. The CDR3 is made up of 14 amino acids. As DNA, the CDR3 is TGTGCCAGCAGCCTGGGACAGGGTCGAGAAAAACTGTTTTTT. Translation: CASSLGQGREKLFF.

The J gene is TRBJ1-3, the V gene TRBV19; no clear D gene. This CDR3 comprises 13 residues. Between the trimmed V and J ends, which lost 7 bases and 3 bases, there was a span of 10 bases. In germline, CDR1 is LNHDA, CDR2 SQIVND (reference sequence). This CDR3 is CASNLRSGNTIYF. CDR3 nucleotides: TGTGCCAGTAATTTGAGAAGTGGAAACACCATATATTTT.

The genes are TRBV12-2 and TRBJ2-7; the D segment call TRBD2 is taken from the table without a DNA check. TRBV12-2 is classified as a pseudogene. The CDR3 loop spans 15 amino acids. This chain's CDR3 is CASRKVRESAYEQYF. The CDR3 DNA reads TGTGCAAGTCGCAAAGTCCGGGAATCGGCCTACGAGCAGTACTTC.

With regard to this clone: The identical CDR3 is also encoded by other nucleotide sequences in the sample. The chain joins TRBV6-6 to TRBJ1-1; 8 bases agree with TRBD1. The germline V gene has CDR1 MNHNY and CDR2 SVGAGI (reference sequence). This CDR3 spans 13 amino acids. V trimming: 7 bases; J trimming: 5 bases; junction bases outside the gene matches: 6. CDR3 bases: TGTGCCAGCATCGGACAGGGAAAGACTGAAGCTTTCTTT. This sequence encodes CASIGQGKTEAFF.

This chain uses TRBV5-1 with TRBJ2-1, with D perhaps matching TRBD1 (5 bases). The CDR3 loop spans 15 amino acids. The V end was cut by 0 bases, the J end by 3 bases, with 10 bases between. Germline CDR1 is SGHRS and CDR2 is YFSETQ. In DNA, the CDR3 is TGCGCCAGCAGCTTGGAGGGGCCTAGCTACAATGAGCAGTTCTTC. It is translated as CASSLEGPSYNEQFF.

This chain uses TRBV21-1 with TRBJ1-6. TRBV21-1 is marked as a pseudogene. This CDR3 has 14 amino acids. The CDR3 sequence is CASKERRGDSPLHF. The CDR3 bases are TGTGCCAGCAAGGAGCGCCGTGGAGATTCACCCCTCCACTTT.

V is TRBV27 and J is TRBJ1-6, with 7 bases identical to TRBD1. V lost 1 base, J lost 3 bases, and 9 bases stayed unmatched. Germline V gene data show CDR1 as MNHEY and CDR2 as SMNVEV (reference sequence). The CDR3 runs to 18 residues. This chain's CDR3 is CASSLYNQGVGYNSPLHF. CDR3 DNA sequence: TGTGCCAGCAGTTTATACAACCAGGGGGTGGGCTATAATTCACCCCTCCACTTT.